The rows below give T cell receptor beta chains drawn from one sample of a study of T cell changes during pregnancy in multiple sclerosis. The assay was immunoSEQ multiplex PCR, and TCRdb's table has in-frame clones only and misses some. The sample has 45,000 to 70,000 clones; 80% to 95% are singletons. The sequences come from CD4+ T cells from peripheral blood mononuclear cells, collected after pregnancy. Receptors were obtained from a female donor with multiple sclerosis, enrolled in a pregnancy study. Both conserved end residues are part of each CDR3. The D gene is left open where the match is weak. Expanded clones are given a class, and other clones once, few, many or no size at all.

j_gene,d_gene,abundance,v_gene,CDR3nt,CDR3aa
TRBJ2-1,TRBD1,-,TRBV5-1,TGCGCCAGCAAACGGCCAGGGGGTACCCACAATGAGCAGTTCTTC,CASKRPGGTHNEQFF
TRBJ2-2,TRBD1,-,TRBV6-5,TGTGCCAGCAGTTACGGACAGGGGGCCGGGGAGCTGTTTTTT,CASSYGQGAGELFF
TRBJ1-2,TRBD1,-,TRBV18,TGTGCCAGCTCACCTGGAGGGCAGGGGGCATCCGGCTACACCTTC,CASSPGGQGASGYTF
TRBJ1-3,-,-,TRBV9,TGTGCCAGCAGCGTAGGGCAGGGGAAGTCTGGAAACACCATATATTTT,CASSVGQGKSGNTIYF
TRBJ1-3,-,-,TRBV7-2,TGTGCCAGCAGCTCGAGCTCTGGAAACACCATATATTTT,CASSSSSGNTIYF
TRBJ2-7,TRBD2,-,TRBV5-1,TGCGCCAGCAGCCCATTGGGGGGGGACTACGAGCAGTACTTC,CASSPLGGDYEQYF
TRBJ2-1,TRBD1,-,TRBV11-1,TGTGCCAGCAGCTTAGAACAGGGGGCGGTCAATGAGCAGTTCTTC,CASSLEQGAVNEQFF
TRBJ1-3,TRBD1,-,TRBV9,TGTGCCAGCAGCGTAGACGAACAGGGGGGAATTATAAACACCATATATTTT,CASSVDEQGGIINTIYF
TRBJ1-2,-,-,TRBV7-2,TGTGCCAGCAGCCCGGAGGGGGGGTACTATGGCTACACCTTC,CASSPEGGYYGYTF
TRBJ2-4,TRBD2,-,TRBV2,TGTGCCAGCAGTTCCCAGCGGGGGAACATTCAGTACTTC,CASSSQRGNIQYF
TRBJ1-2,TRBD1,-,TRBV12-5,TGTGCTAGTGGCCGGGACAGGGGGTATGGCTACACCTTC,CASGRDRGYGYTF
TRBJ2-3,TRBD2,-,TRBV9,TGTGCCAGCAGCGTAGGACGGAGCGGGGGATCAGATACGCAGTATTTT,CASSVGRSGGSDTQYF
TRBJ1-1,TRBD1,once,TRBV9,TGTGCCAGCAGCGCTAGGGCAGGGGGCTTGACTGAAGCTTTCTTT,CASSARAGGLTEAFF
TRBJ1-2,TRBD1,-,TRBV4-3,TGCGCCAGCAGCCCAGCCGGACAGGACGGGGCCTATGGCTACACCTTC,CASSPAGQDGAYGYTF
TRBJ2-3,TRBD2,-,TRBV5-1,TGCGCCAGCAGCCCCGGGGGGGCGGGGGATACGCAGTATTTT,CASSPGGAGDTQYF
TRBJ2-5,-,-,TRBV12-2,TGTGCAAGTCGAGTCACAGGGGTCACAGAGACCCAGTACTTC,CASRVTGVTETQYF
TRBJ2-7,TRBD2,-,TRBV7-9,TGTGCCAGCAGCTTAGCGTGGCGACTTAGCGGGGGGTTGACCTACGAGCAGTACTTC,CASSLAWRLSGGLTYEQYF
TRBJ2-2,-,-,TRBV30,TGTGCCTGGAGTAGAGGGACCGGGGAGCTGTTTTTT,CAWSRGTGELFF
TRBJ1-2,-,-,TRBV19,TGTGCCAGCAGGGACTTTAACTATGGCTACACCTTC,CASRDFNYGYTF